Listed below are T cell receptor beta chains from one sample, sequenced in a study of beta chain features in type 1 diabetes. Repertoires were generated with immunoSEQ multiplex PCR, while TCRdb's copy carries only in-frame clones and drops some. The data hold approximately 37,000 clones, with around 60% observed a single time. The source material was Tregs from blood. The origin of the receptors is a woman aged 25 to 39 in good health. Each CDR3 is given with its conserved first and last residue. A D gene is named only where the DNA matches it firmly.

cdr3_aa,j_call,v_call,d_call
CSVPGLGRYEQYF,TRBJ2-7,TRBV29-1,TRBD2
CASSQVRQVAYEQYF,TRBJ2-7,TRBV14,.
CASSFYGGSTDTQYF,TRBJ2-3,TRBV7-9,.
CASSQGTGGNSGTSGRTGELFF,TRBJ2-2,TRBV4-1,TRBD2
CASSGRSGSSEVQYF,TRBJ2-7,TRBV9,TRBD2
CASSFLAGGYNEQFF,TRBJ2-1,TRBV27,TRBD2
CSIPTSGYNEQFF,TRBJ2-1,TRBV29-1,TRBD2
CSVVSGANVLTF,TRBJ2-6,TRBV29-1,.
CASSGGFQETQYF,TRBJ2-5,TRBV19,.
CASSLRTGVETQYF,TRBJ2-5,TRBV7-9,TRBD1
CASTWAGNRYEQYF,TRBJ2-7,TRBV28,.
CSVGRLEQFF,TRBJ2-1,TRBV29-1,.
CASSSTTGTDTQYF,TRBJ2-3,TRBV28,.
CAWSVVRSNTEAFF,TRBJ1-1,TRBV30,.
CASSLNPLSPPGQPYEQYF,TRBJ2-7,TRBV7-9,TRBD1
CASRQGGEQYF,TRBJ2-7,TRBV25-1,.
CASMASGSFEQYF,TRBJ2-7,TRBV19,TRBD2
CSAASGRTQYF,TRBJ2-3,TRBV20-1,TRBD2
CAWTSLAGQPQHF,TRBJ1-5,TRBV30,.
CASSSTGDGETQYF,TRBJ2-5,TRBV28,TRBD1